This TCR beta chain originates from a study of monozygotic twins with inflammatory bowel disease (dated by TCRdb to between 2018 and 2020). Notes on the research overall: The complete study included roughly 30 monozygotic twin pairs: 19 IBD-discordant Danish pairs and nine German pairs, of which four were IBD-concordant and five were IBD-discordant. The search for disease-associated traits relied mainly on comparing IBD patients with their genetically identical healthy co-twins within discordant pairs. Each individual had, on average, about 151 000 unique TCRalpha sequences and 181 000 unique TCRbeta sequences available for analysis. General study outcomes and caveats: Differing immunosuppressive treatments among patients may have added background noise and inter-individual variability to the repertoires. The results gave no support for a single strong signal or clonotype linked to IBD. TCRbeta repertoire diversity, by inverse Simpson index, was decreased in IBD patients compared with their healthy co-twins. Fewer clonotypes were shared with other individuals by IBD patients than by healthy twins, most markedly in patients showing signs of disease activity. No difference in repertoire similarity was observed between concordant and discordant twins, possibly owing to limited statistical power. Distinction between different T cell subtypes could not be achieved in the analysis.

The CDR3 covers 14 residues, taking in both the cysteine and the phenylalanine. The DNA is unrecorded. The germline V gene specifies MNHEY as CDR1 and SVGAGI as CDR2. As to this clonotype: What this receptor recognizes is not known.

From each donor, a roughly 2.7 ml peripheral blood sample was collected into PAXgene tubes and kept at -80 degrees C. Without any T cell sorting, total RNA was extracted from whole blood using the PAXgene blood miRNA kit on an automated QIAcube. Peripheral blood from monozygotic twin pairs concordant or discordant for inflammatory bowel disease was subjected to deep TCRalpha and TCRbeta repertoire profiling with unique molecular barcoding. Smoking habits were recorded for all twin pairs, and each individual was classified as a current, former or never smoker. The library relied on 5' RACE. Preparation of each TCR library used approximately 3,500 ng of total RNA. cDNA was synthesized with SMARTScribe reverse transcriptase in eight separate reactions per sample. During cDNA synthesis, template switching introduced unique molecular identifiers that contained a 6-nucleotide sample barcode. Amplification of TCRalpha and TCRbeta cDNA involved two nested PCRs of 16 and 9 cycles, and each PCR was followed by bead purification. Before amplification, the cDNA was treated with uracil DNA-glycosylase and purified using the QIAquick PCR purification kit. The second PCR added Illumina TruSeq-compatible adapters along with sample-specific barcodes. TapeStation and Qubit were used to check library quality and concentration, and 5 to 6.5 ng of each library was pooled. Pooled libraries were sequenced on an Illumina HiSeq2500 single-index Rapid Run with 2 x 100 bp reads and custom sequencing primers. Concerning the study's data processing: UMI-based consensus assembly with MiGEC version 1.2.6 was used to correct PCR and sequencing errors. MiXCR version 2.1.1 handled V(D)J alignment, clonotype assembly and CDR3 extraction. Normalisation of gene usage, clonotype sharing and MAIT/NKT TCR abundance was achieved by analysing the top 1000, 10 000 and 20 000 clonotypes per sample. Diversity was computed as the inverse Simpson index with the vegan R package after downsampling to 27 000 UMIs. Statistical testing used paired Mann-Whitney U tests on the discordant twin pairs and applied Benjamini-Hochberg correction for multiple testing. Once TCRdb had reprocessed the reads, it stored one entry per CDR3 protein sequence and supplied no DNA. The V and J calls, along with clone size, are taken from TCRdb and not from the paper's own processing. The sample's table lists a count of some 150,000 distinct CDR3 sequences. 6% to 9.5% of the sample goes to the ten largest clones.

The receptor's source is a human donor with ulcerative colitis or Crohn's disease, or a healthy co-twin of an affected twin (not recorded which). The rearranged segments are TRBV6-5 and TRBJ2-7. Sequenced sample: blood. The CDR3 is CASSYSGGSYEQYF.